This T cell receptor beta chain was captured by sequencing in a study of OX40 agonist ivuxolimab in advanced cancers. Whole-study context: Antecedent anti-PD-1, anti-PD-L1 or anti-CTLA-4 therapy was permissible, with roughly 40% having received some.

Using immunoSEQ multiplex PCR, the repertoire was profiled, and TCRdb retains in-frame clones only, with some absent. The sample records around 62,000 clones, about nine tenths being singletons. Looked up from germline, CDR1 is LNHDA and CDR2 is SQIVND (reference sequence). The V and J ends lost 6 bases and 0 bases respectively, with 12 bases between them. The CDR3 runs 15 residues. This sample comprised CD4+ or CD8+ T cells sorted from blood, obtained in a trial of the OX40 agonist ivuxolimab. The source is an adult with an advanced solid tumor such as melanoma, head and neck, liver or kidney cancer. This chain connects TRBV19 to TRBJ2-1; no firm D call. The CDR3 sequence is CASSQWGSSYNEQFF. The DNA for the CDR3 is TGTGCCAGTAGCCAGTGGGGTAGCTCCTACAATGAGCAGTTCTTC.